Listed below are T cell receptor beta chains from one sample, sequenced in a study of PD-1 blockade in classical Hodgkin lymphoma. Assay: immunoSEQ multiplex PCR; the TCRdb copy retains only in-frame clones and omits some. In the table there are around 25,000 clones, 85% of which are singletons. The source was CD4+ T cells from blood, collected before the fourth cycle of nivolumab. The source is a human donor with classical Hodgkin lymphoma. The CDR3 runs from the conserved cysteine through the conserved F or W. The order of the fields is J gene, V gene, D gene, clone size, CDR3 length, CDR3 DNA, CDR3 protein. The D gene is left open where the match is weak. Not all rows give a size; the values are once, few, many and, for expanded clones, a class.

>TRBJ2-1|TRBV5-1|NA|NA|15
TGCGCCAGCAGCTTGGTTGCTGACACCTACAATGAGCAGTTCTTC
CASSLVADTYNEQFF
>TRBJ2-1|TRBV6-5|NA|NA|15
TGTGCCAGCAGTCCCCGGGGAGCCACTTACAATGAGCAGTTCTTC
CASSPRGATYNEQFF
>TRBJ1-2|TRBV25-1|NA|NA|14
TGTGCCAGCAGTCGAACGACAGAACTCTCTGGCTACACCTTC
CASSRTTELSGYTF
>TRBJ2-2|TRBV2|TRBD2|NA|15
TGTGCCAGCACCCCACGGACTAGCAGCAACGGGGAGCTGTTTTTT
CASTPRTSSNGELFF
>TRBJ1-5|TRBV4-3|NA|NA|16
TGCGCCAGCAGCCAAGATATAGGATATAGCAATCAGCCCCAGCATTTT
CASSQDIGYSNQPQHF
>TRBJ1-1|TRBV21-1|NA|NA|18
TGTGCCAGCAGCAAAAAAAATGGAGACAGGGGCATGAACACTGAAGCTTTCTTT
CASSKKNGDRGMNTEAFF
>TRBJ1-1|TRBV6-5|TRBD1|NA|15
TGTGCCAGCAGTTCAAAACGACAGGGAGGCACTGAAGCTTTCTTT
CASSSKRQGGTEAFF
>TRBJ2-7|TRBV11-2|NA|NA|15
TGTGCCAGCAGCCAAACAGATGGAGGGTACTACGAGCAGTACTTC
CASSQTDGGYYEQYF
>TRBJ2-7|TRBV11-2|TRBD2|NA|16
TGTGCCAGCAGCTTAGCCGGACTAGCGGGAGGCAACGAGCAGTACTTC
CASSLAGLAGGNEQYF
>TRBJ2-7|TRBV6-5|NA|NA|14
TGTGCCAGCAGTTATATGGGTCCATCCTACGAGCAGTACTTC
CASSYMGPSYEQYF
>TRBJ2-5|TRBV11-2|NA|NA|13
TGTGCCAGCAGCTTCAGGGTTAAAGGGACCCAGTACTTC
CASSFRVKGTQYF
>TRBJ1-2|TRBV19|NA|few|14
TGTGCCAGTAGTATGGGCAGGACCAACTATGGCTACACCTTC
CASSMGRTNYGYTF
>TRBJ2-7|TRBV28|TRBD2|NA|14
TGTGCCAGCAGGATAGCGGGAAGCTCCTACGAGCAGTACTTC
CASRIAGSSYEQYF
>TRBJ2-2|TRBV11-2|NA|NA|15
TGTGCCAGCAGCCCTTCAATTCGGAACACCGGGGAGCTGTTTTTT
CASSPSIRNTGELFF
>TRBJ1-2|TRBV9|NA|NA|14
TGTGCCAGCAGGGATCTACACAGGGCGAATGGCTACACCTTC
CASRDLHRANGYTF
>TRBJ1-1|TRBV7-9|NA|NA|13
TGTGCCAGCAGCTTACCGAGCCAGCAGGAAGCTTTCTTT
CASSLPSQQEAFF
>TRBJ2-3|TRBV18|NA|NA|13
TGTGCCAGCTCATATACGGTCGGAGATACGCAGTATTTT
CASSYTVGDTQYF
>TRBJ1-3|TRBV28|TRBD1|NA|14
TGTGCCAGCAGTTCAGGGGGCGGGAGAAACACCATATATTTT
CASSSGGGRNTIYF
>TRBJ1-1|TRBV6-5|NA|few|14
TGTGCCAGCATTGCTCAGGTTGGGGTTATCGAAGCTTTCTTT
CASIAQVGVIEAFF
>TRBJ2-7|TRBV7-9|NA|NA|13
TGTGCCAGCAGCTTACCATTGCCCTACGAGCAGTACTTC
CASSLPLPYEQYF
>TRBJ2-7|TRBV27|TRBD1|NA|15
TGTGCCAGCAGTTTAAAGGGGACAGGGGGATCGGAGCAGTACTTC
CASSLKGTGGSEQYF
>TRBJ2-7|TRBV2|TRBD2|NA|16
TGTGCCAGCAGGGGGACAGGACTAGCGGGCGGGGGCGAGCAGTACTTC
CASRGTGLAGGGEQYF
>TRBJ2-1|TRBV10-3|TRBD1|NA|13
TGTGCCATCCTCGGACAGGGAGTAAATGAGCAGTTCTTC
CAILGQGVNEQFF
>TRBJ1-5|TRBV10-2|NA|once|14
TGCGCCAGCAGTGAGAACAGGGTAAATCAGCCCCAGCATTTT
CASSENRVNQPQHF
>TRBJ1-5|TRBV5-1|NA|NA|15
TGCGCCAGCAGCTTGGATGCGGGGTCGGATCAGCCCCAGCATTTT
CASSLDAGSDQPQHF
>TRBJ2-4|TRBV2|NA|once|16
TGTGCCAGTCCCCTCCTCTGGGGAGTAGCCAAAAACATTCAGTACTTC
CASPLLWGVAKNIQYF
>TRBJ1-4|TRBV4-1|NA|NA|16
TGCGCCAGCAGCCAAGATAACCCGACAGTCCATGAAAAACTGTTTTTT
CASSQDNPTVHEKLFF
>TRBJ2-1|TRBV7-6|NA|NA|13
TGTGCCAGCAGCCCCGACCCAAGGGTGGGGCAGTTCTTC
CASSPDPRVGQFF
>TRBJ1-2|TRBV5-3|NA|NA|15
TGTGCCAGAAGCTTGTGGAGAGGGCTGAACTATGGCTACACCTTC
CARSLWRGLNYGYTF
>TRBJ1-1|TRBV11-2|NA|NA|15
TGTGCCAGCAGCTTAGTTGGACAGATGAACACTGAAGCTTTCTTT
CASSLVGQMNTEAFF
>TRBJ1-3|TRBV7-9|NA|few|16
TGTGCCAGCAGCGATACTCAGGGATTCTCTGGAAACACCATATATTTT
CASSDTQGFSGNTIYF
>TRBJ2-7|TRBV7-6|NA|NA|15
TGTGCCAGCAGCAAGGGAGCCGGGAGCCAGTACGAGCAGTACTTC
CASSKGAGSQYEQYF
>TRBJ2-5|TRBV11-2|TRBD2|NA|15
TGTGCCAGCAGTTTCACTAGCGGGAGAAGGGAGACCCAGTACTTC
CASSFTSGRRETQYF
>TRBJ2-5|TRBV4-2|NA|NA|14
TGTGCCAGCAGCCAAGATGCGAGAGAAGAGACCCAGTACTTC
CASSQDAREETQYF
>TRBJ2-5|TRBV11-2|TRBD2|NA|15
TGTGCCAGCAGCCCCACGGAGCGGGAGGTGGAGACCCAGTACTTC
CASSPTEREVETQYF
>TRBJ2-7|TRBV4-1|NA|NA|16
TGCGCCAGCAGCCAAGAGAGGGGGGGGCCCCCCTACGAGCAGTACTTC
CASSQERGGPPYEQYF
>TRBJ2-7|TRBV27|NA|NA|17
TGTGCCAGCAGCCGGGACATAGGGATTAAATTGGGCTACGAGCAGTACTTC
CASSRDIGIKLGYEQYF
>TRBJ1-1|TRBV30|NA|NA|15
TGTGCCTGGAGCCTCGGGGGGGCGCGGTCCCTTGAAGCTTTCTTT
CAWSLGGARSLEAFF
>TRBJ2-2|TRBV28|TRBD1|NA|16
TGTGCCAGCAGCTACCCGGGACAGGGAATAAGCGGGGAGCTGTTTTTT
CASSYPGQGISGELFF
>TRBJ2-7|TRBV7-6|TRBD2|NA|16
TGTGCCAGCAGCTTAGCGGCGGGAGTGGTATCCTACGAGCAGTACTTC
CASSLAAGVVSYEQYF
>TRBJ2-1|TRBV6-5|TRBD2|NA|14
TGTGCCAGCACCGGGACTAGCGGGACCACTGAGCAGTTCTTC
CASTGTSGTTEQFF
>TRBJ2-7|TRBV6-1|TRBD2|once|15
TGTGCCAGCAGTGAAGTTAGGACTAGCGTTGACGAGCAGTACTTC
CASSEVRTSVDEQYF
>TRBJ2-7|TRBV5-4|NA|NA|14
TGTGCCAGCAGAAATCGCGTCGGTTACGGCGAGCAGTACTTC
CASRNRVGYGEQYF
>TRBJ2-3|TRBV11-2|TRBD2|NA|14
TGTGCCAGCAGCATCGAGCGGGGAGGGGATACGCAGTATTTT
CASSIERGGDTQYF
>TRBJ1-4|TRBV7-2|NA|NA|15
TGTGCCAGCAGCTTAGGGGATGGGCGAGGAGAAAAACTGTTTTTT
CASSLGDGRGEKLFF
>TRBJ1-5|TRBV7-2|NA|NA|12
TGTGCCAGCAGCCCATTGGGTCAGCCCCAGCATTTT
CASSPLGQPQHF
>TRBJ1-1|TRBV16|NA|NA|14
TGTGCCAGCAGCCAACGGACAAGTTACACTGAAGCTTTCTTT
CASSQRTSYTEAFF
>TRBJ1-2|TRBV7-2|TRBD1|few|13
TGTGCCAGCACGGGACAGGGAGCTCGGGGCTACACCTTC
CASTGQGARGYTF
>TRBJ2-7|TRBV19|TRBD1|once|16
TGTGCCAGTAGTATAGAAAAGGGACAGGTCACCTACGAGCAGTACTTC
CASSIEKGQVTYEQYF